A single sample gave rise to the 10 T cell receptor beta chains below, sequenced in a study of somatic mutations in cytotoxic T cells in rheumatoid arthritis. Only in-frame clones appear in the TCRdb table, and some are missing; sequencing was by immunoSEQ multiplex PCR. The sample lists 15,000 to 20,000 clones, roughly 77% occurring once. The material sequenced was CD8+ T cells sorted from blood. The origin of the receptors is an adult with rheumatoid arthritis.

V gene TRBV6-5 combines with J gene TRBJ2-1, with 9 bases lining up with TRBD2. This CDR3 is built from 15 residues. V shed 2 bases and J 7 bases; nucleotides not matched to a gene: 6. Germline CDR1 is MNHEY and CDR2 is SVGAGI. CDR3 in amino acids: CASSYGGGASNEQFF. The CDR3 coding sequence is TGTGCCAGCAGTTACGGCGGGGGGGCCTCTAATGAGCAGTTCTTC.

CDR3 loop: CASRLSLQGPTEAFF. The CDR3 DNA sequence: TGTGCCAGCAGACTCAGTTTACAAGGTCCCACTGAAGCTTTCTTT. The chain couples TRBV6-1 to TRBJ1-1; no clear D. CDR3 length: 15 amino acids. Germline V gene lookup returns CDR1 MNHNS and CDR2 SASEGT. V gave up 6 bases and J gave up 4 bases, with 18 bases separating them.

The chain is built from TRBV6-5 and TRBJ2-7; no clear D gene. V lost 5 bases to trimming and J lost 5 bases, with 13 bases between them. Per germline, CDR1 MNHEY and CDR2 SVGAGI. The CDR3 is 13 amino acids. The CDR3, as DNA: TGTGCCAGCAGTCCTAGTCCAACCCACGAGCAGTACGTC. It specifies CASSPSPTHEQYV.

This clone was recorded only once. The rearrangement links TRBV27 to TRBJ2-5; TRBD1 or TRBD2 may be the D gene (5 bases each). The germline gives CDR1 MNHEY, CDR2 SMNVEV (reference sequence). The CDR3 consists of 14 residues. V was pared by 1 base and J by 2 bases, with 8 bases between. CDR3 DNA sequence: TGTGCCAGCAGTTTATTGGGACCTCAAGAGACCCAGTACTTC. Protein sequence: CASSLLGPQETQYF.

This chain connects TRBV28 to TRBJ1-1; D is possibly TRBD1 (6 bases). V lost 5 bases, J lost 11 bases, and 27 bases lay in between. Germline lookup yields CDR1 MDHEN and CDR2 SYDVKM. This CDR3 is built from 16 residues. The CDR3 region is CASSHSAGHNPLNAFF. DNA of the CDR3: TGTGCCAGCAGTCACTCCGCGGGACACAACCCTTTGAATGCTTTCTTT.

The DNA for the CDR3 is TGTGCCAGCAGCTTGGGGGTATCCAGTGGTGGAAACACCATATATTTT. The encoded protein is CASSLGVSSGGNTIYF. V is TRBV5-8 and J is TRBJ1-3; D ambiguous. CDR1 and CDR2 (germline): SGHTS, YDEGEE. Trimming pared 0 bases from V and 3 bases from J, leaving 13 bases between. The CDR3 consists of 16 residues.

The chain links TRBV18 to TRBJ2-7; tentatively, D is TRBD2 (5 bases). Trimming shortened V by 3 bases and J by 3 bases, and 15 bases separated the two germline ends. Germline V CDR1 and CDR2: KGHSH, LQKENI. The CDR3 is 15 residues long. CDR3 bases: TGTGCCAGCTCACCTCTGAGGGCAGGAGTCTACGAGCAGTACGTC. Protein product: CASSPLRAGVYEQYV.

This clone was detected only a few times. The CDR3 nucleotides are TGTGCCAGCAGCCACCCGACAGTGTACGAGCAGTACGTC. This encodes CASSHPTVYEQYV. V usage is TRBV7-9 and J usage is TRBJ2-7; a possible D gene is TRBD1 (5 bases). This CDR3 is 13 amino acids long. Trimming removed 5 bases at V and 4 bases at J, with 12 bases between. Germline V gene lookup returns CDR1 SEHNR and CDR2 FQNEAQ (reference sequence).

This clone has more than one count but fewer than ten. The chain links TRBV6-1 to TRBJ1-5, with D possibly TRBD1 on 5 matching bases. The CDR3 has 15 residues. Germline V gene lookup returns CDR1 MNHNS and CDR2 SASEGT. V lost 7 bases to trimming and J lost 0 bases, with 13 bases between them. The CDR3 is CASMAGPNSNQPQHF. CDR3 in DNA: TGTGCCAGCATGGCAGGGCCTAATAGCAATCAGCCCCAGCATTTT.

This chain joins TRBV27 and TRBJ2-3; D remains unclear. Trimming left V 6 bases short and J 6 bases short, with 13 bases between. Per the germline V gene, CDR1 is MNHEY and CDR2 is SMNVEV (reference sequence). The length of the CDR3 is 13 residues. This CDR3 is CASRSRGADTQYF. Written as DNA, the CDR3 is TGTGCCAGCAGATCTAGAGGCGCGGATACGCAGTATTTT.